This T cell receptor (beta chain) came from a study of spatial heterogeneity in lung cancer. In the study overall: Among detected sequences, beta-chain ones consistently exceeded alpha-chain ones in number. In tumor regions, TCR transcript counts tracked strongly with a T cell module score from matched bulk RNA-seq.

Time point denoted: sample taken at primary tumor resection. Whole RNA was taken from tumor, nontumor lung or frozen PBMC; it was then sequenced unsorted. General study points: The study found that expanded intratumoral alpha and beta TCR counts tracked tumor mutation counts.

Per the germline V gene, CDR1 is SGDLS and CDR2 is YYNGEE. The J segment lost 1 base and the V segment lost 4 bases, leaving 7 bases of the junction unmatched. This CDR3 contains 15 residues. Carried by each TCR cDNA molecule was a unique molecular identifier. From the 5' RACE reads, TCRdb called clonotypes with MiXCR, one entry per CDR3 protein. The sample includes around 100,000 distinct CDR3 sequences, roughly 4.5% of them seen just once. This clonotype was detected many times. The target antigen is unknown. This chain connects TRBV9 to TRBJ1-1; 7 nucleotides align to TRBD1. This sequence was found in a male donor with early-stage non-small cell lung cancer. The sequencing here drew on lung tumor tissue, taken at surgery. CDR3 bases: TGTGCCAGCAGCTTAGCTGGGACAGCGAACACTGAAGCTTTCTTT. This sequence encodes CASSLAGTANTEAFF.